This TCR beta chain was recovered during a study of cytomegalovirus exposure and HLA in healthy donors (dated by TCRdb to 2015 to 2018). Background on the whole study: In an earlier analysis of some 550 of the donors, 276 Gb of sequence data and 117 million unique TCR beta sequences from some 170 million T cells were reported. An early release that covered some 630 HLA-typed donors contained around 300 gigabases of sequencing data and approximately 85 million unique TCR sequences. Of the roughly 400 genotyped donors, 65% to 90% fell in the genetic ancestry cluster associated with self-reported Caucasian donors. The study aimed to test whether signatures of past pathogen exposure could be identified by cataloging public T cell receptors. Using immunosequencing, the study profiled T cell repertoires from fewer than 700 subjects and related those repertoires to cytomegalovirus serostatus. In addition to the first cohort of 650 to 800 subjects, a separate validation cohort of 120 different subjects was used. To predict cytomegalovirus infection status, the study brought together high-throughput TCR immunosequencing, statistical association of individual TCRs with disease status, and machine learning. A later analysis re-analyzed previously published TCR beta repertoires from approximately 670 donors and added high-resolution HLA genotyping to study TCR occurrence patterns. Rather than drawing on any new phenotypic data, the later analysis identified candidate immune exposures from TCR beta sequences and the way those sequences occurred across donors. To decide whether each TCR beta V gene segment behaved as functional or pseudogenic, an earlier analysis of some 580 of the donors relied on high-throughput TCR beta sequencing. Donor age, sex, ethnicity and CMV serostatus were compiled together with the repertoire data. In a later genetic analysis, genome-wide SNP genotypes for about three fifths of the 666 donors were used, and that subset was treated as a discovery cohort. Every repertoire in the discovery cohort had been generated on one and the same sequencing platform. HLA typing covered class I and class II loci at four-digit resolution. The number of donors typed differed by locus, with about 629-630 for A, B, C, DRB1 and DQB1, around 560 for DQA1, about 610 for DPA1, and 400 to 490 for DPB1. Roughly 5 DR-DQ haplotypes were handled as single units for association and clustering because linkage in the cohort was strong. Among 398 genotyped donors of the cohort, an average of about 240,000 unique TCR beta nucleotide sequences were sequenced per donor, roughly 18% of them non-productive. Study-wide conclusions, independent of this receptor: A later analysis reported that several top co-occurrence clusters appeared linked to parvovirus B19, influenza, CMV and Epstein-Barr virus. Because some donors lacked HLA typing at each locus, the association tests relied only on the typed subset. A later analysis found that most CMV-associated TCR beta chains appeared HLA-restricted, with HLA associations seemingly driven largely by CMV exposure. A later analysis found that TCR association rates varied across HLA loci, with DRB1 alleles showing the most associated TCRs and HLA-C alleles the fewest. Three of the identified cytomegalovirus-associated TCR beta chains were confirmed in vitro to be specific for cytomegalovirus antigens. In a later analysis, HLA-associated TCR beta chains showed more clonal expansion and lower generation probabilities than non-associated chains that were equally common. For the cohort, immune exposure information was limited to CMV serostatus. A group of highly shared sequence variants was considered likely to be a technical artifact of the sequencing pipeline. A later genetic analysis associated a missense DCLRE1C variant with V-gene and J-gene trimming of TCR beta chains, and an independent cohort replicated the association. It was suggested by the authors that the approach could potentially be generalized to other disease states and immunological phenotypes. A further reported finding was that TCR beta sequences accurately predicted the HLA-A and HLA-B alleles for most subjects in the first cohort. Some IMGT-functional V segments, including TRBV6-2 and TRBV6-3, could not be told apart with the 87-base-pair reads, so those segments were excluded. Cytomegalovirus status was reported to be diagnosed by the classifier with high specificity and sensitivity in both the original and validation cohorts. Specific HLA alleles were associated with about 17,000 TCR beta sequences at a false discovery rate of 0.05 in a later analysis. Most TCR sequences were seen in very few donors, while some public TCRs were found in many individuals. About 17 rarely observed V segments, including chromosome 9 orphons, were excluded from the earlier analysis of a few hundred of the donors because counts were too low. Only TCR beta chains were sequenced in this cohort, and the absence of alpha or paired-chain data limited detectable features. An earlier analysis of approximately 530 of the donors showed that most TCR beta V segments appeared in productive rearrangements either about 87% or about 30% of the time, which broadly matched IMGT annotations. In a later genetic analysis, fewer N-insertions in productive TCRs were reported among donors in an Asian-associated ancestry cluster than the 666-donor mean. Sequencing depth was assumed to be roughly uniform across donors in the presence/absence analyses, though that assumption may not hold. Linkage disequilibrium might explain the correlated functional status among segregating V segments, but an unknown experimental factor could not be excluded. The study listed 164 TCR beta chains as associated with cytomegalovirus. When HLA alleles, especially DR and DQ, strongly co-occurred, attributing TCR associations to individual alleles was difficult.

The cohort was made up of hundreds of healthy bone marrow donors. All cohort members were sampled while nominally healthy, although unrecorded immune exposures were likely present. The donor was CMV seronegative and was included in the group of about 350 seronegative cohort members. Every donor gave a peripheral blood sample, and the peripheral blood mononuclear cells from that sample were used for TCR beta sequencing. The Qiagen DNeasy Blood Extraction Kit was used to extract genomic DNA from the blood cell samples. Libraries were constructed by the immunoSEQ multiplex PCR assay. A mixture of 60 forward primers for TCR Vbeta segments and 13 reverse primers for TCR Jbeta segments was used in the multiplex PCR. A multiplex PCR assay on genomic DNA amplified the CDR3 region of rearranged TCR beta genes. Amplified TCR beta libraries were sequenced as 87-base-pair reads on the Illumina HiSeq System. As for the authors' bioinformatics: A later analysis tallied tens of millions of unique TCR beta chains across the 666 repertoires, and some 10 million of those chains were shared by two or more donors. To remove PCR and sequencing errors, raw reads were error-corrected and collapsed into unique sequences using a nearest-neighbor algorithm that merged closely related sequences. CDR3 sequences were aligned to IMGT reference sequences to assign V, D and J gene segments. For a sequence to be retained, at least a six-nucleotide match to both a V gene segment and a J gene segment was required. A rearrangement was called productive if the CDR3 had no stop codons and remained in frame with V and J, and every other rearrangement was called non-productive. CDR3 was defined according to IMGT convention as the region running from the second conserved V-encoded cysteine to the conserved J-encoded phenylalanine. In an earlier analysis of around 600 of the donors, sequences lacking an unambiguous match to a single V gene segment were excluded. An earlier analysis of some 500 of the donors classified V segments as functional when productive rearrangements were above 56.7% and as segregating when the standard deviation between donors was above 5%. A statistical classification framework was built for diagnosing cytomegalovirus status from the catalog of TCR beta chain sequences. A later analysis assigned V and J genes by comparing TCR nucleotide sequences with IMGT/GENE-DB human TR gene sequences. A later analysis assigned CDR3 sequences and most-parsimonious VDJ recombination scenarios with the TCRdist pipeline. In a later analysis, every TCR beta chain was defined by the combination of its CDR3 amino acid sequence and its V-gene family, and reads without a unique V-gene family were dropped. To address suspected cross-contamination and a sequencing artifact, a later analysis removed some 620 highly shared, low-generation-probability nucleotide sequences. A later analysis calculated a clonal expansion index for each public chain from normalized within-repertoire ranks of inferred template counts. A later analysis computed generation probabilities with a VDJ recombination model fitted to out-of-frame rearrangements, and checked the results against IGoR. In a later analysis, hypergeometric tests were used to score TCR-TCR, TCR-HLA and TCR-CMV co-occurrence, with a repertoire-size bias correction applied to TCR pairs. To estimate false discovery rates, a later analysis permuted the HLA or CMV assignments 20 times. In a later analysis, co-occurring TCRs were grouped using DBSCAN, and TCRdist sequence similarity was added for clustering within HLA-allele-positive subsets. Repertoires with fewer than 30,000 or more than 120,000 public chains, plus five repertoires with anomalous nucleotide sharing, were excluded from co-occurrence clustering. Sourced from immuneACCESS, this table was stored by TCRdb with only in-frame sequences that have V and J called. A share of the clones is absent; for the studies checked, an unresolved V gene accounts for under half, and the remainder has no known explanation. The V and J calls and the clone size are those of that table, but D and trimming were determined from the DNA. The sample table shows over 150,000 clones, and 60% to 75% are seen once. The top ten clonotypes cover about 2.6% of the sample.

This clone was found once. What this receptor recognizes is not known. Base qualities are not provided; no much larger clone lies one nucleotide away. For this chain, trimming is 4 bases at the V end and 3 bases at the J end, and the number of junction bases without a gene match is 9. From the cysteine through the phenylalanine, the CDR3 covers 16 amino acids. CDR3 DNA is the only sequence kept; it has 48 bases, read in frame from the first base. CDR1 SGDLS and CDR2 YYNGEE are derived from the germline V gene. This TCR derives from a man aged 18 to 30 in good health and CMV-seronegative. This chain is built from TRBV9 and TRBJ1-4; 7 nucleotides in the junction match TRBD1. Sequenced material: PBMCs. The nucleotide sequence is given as TGTGCCAGCAGCCCGAGAGGACAGGATTCTAATGAAAAACTGTTTTTT. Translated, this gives CASSPRGQDSNEKLFF.